Following are 11 T cell receptor beta chains from one sample sequenced in a study of OX40 agonist ivuxolimab in advanced cancers. Sequenced by immunoSEQ multiplex PCR; TCRdb stores in-frame clones only, minus some. Of 50,000 to 65,000 clones listed, 81% are singletons. The sequences come from CD4+ or CD8+ T cells sorted from blood, collected in a trial of the OX40 agonist ivuxolimab. The receptors derive from an adult with an advanced solid tumor such as melanoma, head and neck, liver or kidney cancer.

This clone was detected only once. This chain connects TRBV6-6 to TRBJ1-5; 8 positions match TRBD1. The germline gives CDR1 MNHNY, CDR2 SVGAGI (reference sequence). Losses at the gene ends were 4 bases for V and 2 bases for J; bases not matched to a gene: 7. The CDR3 sequence is 16 residues long. CDR3 bases: TGTGCCAGCAGTTCACCGCAGGGGGCGCGCAATCAGCCCCAGCATTTT. Its protein is CASSSPQGARNQPQHF.

The chain couples TRBV5-6 to TRBJ2-5; D is possibly TRBD2 (5 bases). The CDR3 has 15 amino acids. Germline V gene data show CDR1 as SGHDT and CDR2 as YYEEEE. The V and J ends lost 4 bases and 5 bases respectively, with 18 bases between them. CDR3 sequence reads: CASSPFTGRIETQYF. CDR3 DNA sequence: TGTGCCAGCAGCCCCTTTACGGGGAGAATCGAGACCCAGTACTTC. Supplemented by reference TRBV5-6 and TRBJ2-5, the full variable domain reads DAGVTQSPTHLIKTRGQQVTLRCSPKSGHDTVSWYQQALGQGPQFIFQYYEEEERQRGNFPDRFSGHQFPNYSSELNVNALLLGDSALYLCASSPFTGRIETQYFGPGTRLLVL.

The chain uses TRBV27 and TRBJ1-1; 7 bases align to TRBD1. J gave up 4 bases and V 6 bases, and 11 bases lay outside the gene matches. The CDR3 loop spans 15 amino acids. Germline-derived CDR1 and CDR2 are MNHEY and SMNVEV (reference sequence). CDR3: CASRPWDSGGTEAFF. The DNA of the CDR3 is TGTGCCAGCAGACCCTGGGACAGCGGAGGCACTGAAGCTTTCTTT.

The chain combines TRBV12-5 with TRBJ1-6; 8 positions agree with TRBD1. The germline V gene has CDR1 LGHNT and CDR2 FRNRAP. After removal of 6 bases from V and 6 bases from J, the junction contained 7 bases not matched to a gene. This CDR3 spans 15 amino acids. The CDR3 DNA reads TGTGCTAGTGGGGAACAGGGGGTCCGTAATTCACCCCTCCACTTT. This gives the protein CASGEQGVRNSPLHF.

The chain joins TRBV12-5 to TRBJ2-7, with 7 bases lining up with TRBD1. V gave up 5 bases and J gave up 2 bases; unmatched junction bases: 3. Germline lookup yields CDR1 LGHNT and CDR2 FRNRAP. This CDR3 has 13 amino acids. The CDR3 spells CASGNTGAYEQYF. The CDR3 coding sequence is TGTGCTAGTGGTAACACAGGGGCCTACGAGCAGTACTTC.

The chain uses TRBV6-1 and TRBJ2-3; a possible D gene is TRBD1 (6 bases). The CDR3 has 15 amino acids. CDR1 is MNHNS, CDR2 SASEGT, per germline. V was pared by 6 bases and J by 1 base, with 14 bases between. The CDR3 nucleotides are TGTGCCAGCAGCCTAGAGGACAGAGGCACAGATACGCAGTATTTT. Translated, it gives CASSLEDRGTDTQYF.

This clone came up once. V usage is TRBV5-6 and J usage is TRBJ1-2; 12 bases fit TRBD1. This CDR3 comprises 16 residues. CDR1 and CDR2 from the germline V gene are SGHDT and YYEEEE. V dropped 3 bases and J dropped 3; count of bases not matched to a gene: 6. CDR3 bases: TGTGCCAGCAGCTCCGGGACAGGGGGCGCAGACTATGGCTACACCTTC. Translation gives CASSSGTGGADYGYTF.

The chain couples TRBV5-1 to TRBJ1-6; possible D gene TRBD1, 6 bases. Per the germline V gene, CDR1 is SGHRS and CDR2 is YFSETQ. With 2 bases removed from V and 0 bases from J, the gap between germline ends came to 6 bases. This CDR3 contains 15 residues. The CDR3 coding sequence is TGCGCCAGCAGCTTACAGGGCTCCTATAATTCACCCCTCCACTTT. Amino acid sequence: CASSLQGSYNSPLHF.

The chain joins TRBV7-2 to TRBJ2-7; the match to TRBD1 covers 8 bases. V lost 1 base and J lost 2; bases outside the gene matches: 4. Germline values: CDR1 SGHTA, CDR2 FQGNSA. The length of the CDR3 is 15 residues. The CDR3 DNA reads TGTGCCAGCAGCTTAGTTGGACAGGGAACCTACGAGCAGTACTTC. Its translation is CASSLVGQGTYEQYF.

The V and J genes are TRBV7-8 and TRBJ2-7; D is unclear. V lost 3 bases, J lost 8 bases, and 17 bases lay in between. The CDR3 is made up of 14 amino acids. Germline CDR1 is SGHVS and CDR2 is FQNEAQ. The CDR3 DNA is TGTGCCAGCAGCTTGGGCGACTCCTTGTATAAGCAGTACTTC. This codes for CASSLGDSLYKQYF.

The genes are TRBV7-9 and TRBJ2-4; D possibly matches TRBD1 or TRBD2 (5 bases each). Germline lookup yields CDR1 SEHNR and CDR2 FQNEAQ (reference sequence). CDR3 length: 14 residues. V lost 3 bases and J 7 bases, leaving 13 bases between the germline ends. CDR3 sequence (DNA): TGTGCCAGCAGCTTGAGTGGGGGTTGGAACATTCAGTACTTC. It encodes CASSLSGGWNIQYF.